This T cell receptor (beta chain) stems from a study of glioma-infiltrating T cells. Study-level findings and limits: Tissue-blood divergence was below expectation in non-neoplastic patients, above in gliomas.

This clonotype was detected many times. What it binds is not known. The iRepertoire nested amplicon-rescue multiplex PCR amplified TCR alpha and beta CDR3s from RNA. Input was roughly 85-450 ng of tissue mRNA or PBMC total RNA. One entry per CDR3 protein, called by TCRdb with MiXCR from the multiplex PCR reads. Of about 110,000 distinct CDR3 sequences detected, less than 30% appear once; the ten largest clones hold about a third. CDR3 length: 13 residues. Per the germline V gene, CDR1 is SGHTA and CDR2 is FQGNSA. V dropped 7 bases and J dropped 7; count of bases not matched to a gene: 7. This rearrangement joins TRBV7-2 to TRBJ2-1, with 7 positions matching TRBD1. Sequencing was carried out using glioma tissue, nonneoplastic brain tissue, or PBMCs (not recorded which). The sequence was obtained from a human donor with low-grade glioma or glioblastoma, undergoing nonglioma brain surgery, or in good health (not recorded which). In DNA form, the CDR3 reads TGTGCCAGCACCCCGGACAGGCGGAATGAGCAGTTCTTC. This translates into CASTPDRRNEQFF. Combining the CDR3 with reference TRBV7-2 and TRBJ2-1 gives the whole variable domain GAGVSQSPSNKVTEKGKDVELRCDPISGHTALYWYRQSLGQGLEFLIYFQGNSAPDKSGLPSDRFSAERTGGSVSTLTIQRTQQEDSAVYLCASTPDRRNEQFFGPGTRLTVL.